A selection of T cell receptor beta chains follows, all from one sample in a study of shared clonotypes between healthy human individuals. Sequencing was performed with immunoSEQ multiplex PCR; in TCRdb, only in-frame clones are kept and a portion is missing. Among about 1 million clones listed, about three quarters were seen once. The sequencing input was memory CD4+ T cells sorted from blood. These receptor sequences come from a man aged 18 to 30 in good health. Both conserved end residues are part of each CDR3. The D gene is left open where the match is weak. Not every row has a clone size; where given, it reads once, few, many or a size class.

TRBV5-1	few	TRBJ1-4	TRBD1	CASSQGQLNEKLFF	TGCGCCAGCAGCCAGGGACAGCTTAATGAAAAACTGTTTTTT
TRBV10-1	NA	TRBJ1-2	NA	CASSENKFYGYTF	TGCGCCAGCAGTGAAAACAAATTCTATGGCTACACCTTC
TRBV7-3	NA	TRBJ2-2	NA	CASSIQPFTGFKANTGELFF	TGTGCCAGCAGCATCCAGCCCTTTACAGGGTTCAAAGCGAACACCGGGGAGCTGTTTTTT
TRBV9	once	TRBJ2-2	TRBD1	CASSVSTGANTGELFF	TGTGCCAGCAGCGTTTCGACAGGGGCGAACACCGGGGAGCTGTTTTTT
TRBV7-2	NA	TRBJ2-5	TRBD2	CASSLAGGPSETQYF	TGTGCCAGCAGCTTAGCGGGAGGGCCCTCTGAGACCCAGTACTTC
TRBV6-1	few	TRBJ1-2	NA	CANSPGGGSYGYTF	TGTGCCAACTCCCCGGGGGGCGGGAGCTATGGCTACACCTTC
TRBV30	NA	TRBJ1-5	NA	CAWSLGQSNQPQHF	TGTGCCTGGAGTCTTGGGCAGAGCAATCAGCCCCAGCATTTT
TRBV6-1	NA	TRBJ2-5	NA	CASTATVPSVGSQYF	TGTGCCAGCACTGCGACAGTCCCTAGCGTCGGATCCCAGTACTTC
TRBV5-1	NA	TRBJ1-6	NA	CASSLQEVVRNSPLHF	TGCGCCAGCAGCTTGCAGGAGGTGGTAAGGAATTCACCCCTCCACTTT
TRBV19	once	TRBJ2-5	TRBD1	CASSPGTGSETQYF	TGTGCCAGTAGTCCCGGGACAGGGAGTGAGACCCAGTACTTC
TRBV5-6	NA	TRBJ1-3	NA	CASSPVGGSGNTIYF	TGTGCCAGCAGCCCAGTAGGCGGGTCTGGAAACACCATATATTTT
TRBV29-1	NA	TRBJ1-5	NA	CSVELAPGGNQPQHF	TGCAGCGTTGAGTTGGCCCCGGGGGGCAATCAGCCCCAGCATTTT
TRBV21-1	NA	TRBJ2-1	NA	CASSITAYSSSYNEQFF	TGTGCCAGCAGCATAACAGCCTATTCGAGCTCCTACAATGAGCAGTTCTTC
TRBV5-1	once	TRBJ2-7	TRBD1	CASSPQGATYEQYF	TGCGCCAGCTCACCCCAGGGGGCGACCTACGAGCAGTACTTC
TRBV10-1	few	TRBJ2-1	NA	CAGDDGQSNEQFF	TGCGCCGGAGATGACGGGCAGAGTAATGAGCAGTTCTTC
TRBV5-6	NA	TRBJ1-5	TRBD1	CASSSRDSYSQPQHF	TGTGCCAGCAGCTCCCGGGACAGCTATTCTCAGCCCCAGCATTTT
TRBV29-1	NA	TRBJ1-1	NA	CSVKNLNTEAFF	TGCAGCGTTAAGAACCTTAACACTGAAGCTTTCTTT
TRBV20-1	NA	TRBJ2-1	NA	CSARVTMRQFF	TGCAGTGCCCGAGTTACAATGAGGCAGTTCTTC
TRBV28	NA	TRBJ1-2	TRBD1	CASSLTGGVGYTF	TGTGCCAGCAGTTTGACAGGGGGTGTCGGCTACACCTTC
TRBV6-5	NA	TRBJ2-7	NA	CASSYSTQPISYEQYF	TGTGCCAGCAGTTACTCGACCCAGCCTATCTCCTACGAGCAGTACTTC
TRBV28	NA	TRBJ2-3	TRBD2	CASSFASGGLDTQYF	TGTGCCAGCAGTTTTGCTAGCGGGGGTCTAGATACGCAGTATTTT
TRBV7-9	few	TRBJ1-5	NA	CASSLYQGSNNQPQHF	TGTGCCAGCAGCTTATACCAGGGGTCGAACAATCAGCCCCAGCATTTT
TRBV7-8	NA	TRBJ2-2	NA	CASRAAGLRNTGELFF	TGTGCCAGCAGAGCAGCAGGGCTGCGTAACACCGGGGAGCTGTTTTTT
TRBV15	NA	TRBJ1-4	NA	CATSRVPPATNEKLFF	TGTGCCACCAGCAGAGTCCCCCCTGCAACTAATGAAAAACTGTTTTTT
TRBV9	NA	TRBJ1-1	NA	CASSSRQYMNTEAFF	TGTGCCAGCAGCTCCAGACAGTACATGAACACTGAAGCTTTCTTT
TRBV6-1	NA	TRBJ2-7	NA	CASTEAALGGPSSKQYF	TGTGCCAGCACAGAAGCAGCGCTTGGGGGCCCTTCTAGTAAGCAGTACTTC
TRBV15	NA	TRBJ1-6	TRBD1	CATSRFPGQGGSPLHF	TGTGCCACCAGCAGATTCCCGGGACAGGGTGGTTCACCCCTCCACTTT
TRBV7-2	NA	TRBJ2-1	TRBD2	CASSLAWSSGGYNEQFF	TGTGCCAGCAGCTTAGCGTGGTCTAGCGGAGGATACAATGAGCAGTTCTTC
TRBV28	NA	TRBJ1-5	NA	CASSFARVPNQPQHF	TGTGCCAGCAGTTTTGCCAGGGTTCCAAATCAGCCCCAGCATTTT
TRBV5-1	NA	TRBJ2-5	TRBD1	CASSLGQGQETQYF	TGCGCCAGCAGCTTGGGACAGGGCCAAGAGACCCAGTACTTC
TRBV14	NA	TRBJ1-3	NA	CASSQDPLPPIYF	TGTGCCAGCAGCCAAGATCCTCTTCCCCCCATATATTTT
TRBV28	NA	TRBJ2-1	TRBD2	CASSPWTSGAYNEQFF	TGTGCCAGCAGTCCCTGGACTAGCGGAGCCTACAATGAGCAGTTCTTC
TRBV18	few	TRBJ2-1	NA	CASSPSQSNEQFF	TGTGCCAGCTCACCATCACAGAGCAATGAGCAGTTCTTC
TRBV18	NA	TRBJ1-3	NA	CASSPRETSGNTIYF	TGTGCCAGCTCACCACGCGAGACCTCTGGAAACACCATATATTTT
TRBV7-9	NA	TRBJ2-6	NA	CASSLGAMRAGANVLTF	TGTGCCAGCAGCTTAGGTGCAATGAGGGCTGGGGCCAACGTCCTGACTTTC
TRBV19	NA	TRBJ2-5	TRBD2	CASRWGAGGETQYF	TGTGCCAGTCGGTGGGGAGCGGGGGGAGAGACCCAGTACTTC
TRBV2	once	TRBJ2-2	NA	CASSEAPLRATGELFF	TGTGCCAGCAGTGAAGCGCCCTTAAGGGCAACCGGGGAGCTGTTTTTT
TRBV30	NA	TRBJ1-1	NA	CAWKVAGRGAEAFF	TGTGCCTGGAAAGTGGCAGGCCGAGGGGCTGAAGCTTTCTTT
TRBV18	NA	TRBJ2-1	TRBD1	CASSPGQGQGLEQFF	TGTGCCAGCTCACCGGGACAGGGACAGGGGCTGGAGCAGTTCTTC
TRBV5-6	NA	TRBJ2-7	TRBD1	CASSKLGTGAYEQYF	TGTGCCAGCAGCAAATTAGGGACAGGGGCCTACGAGCAGTACTTC
TRBV7-2	NA	TRBJ2-6	NA	CASSLKGARRSSGANVLTF	TGTGCCAGCAGCTTAAAAGGGGCTAGGAGAAGCTCTGGGGCCAACGTCCTGACTTTC
TRBV18	NA	TRBJ1-2	NA	CASSRVERQNNYGYTF	TGTGCCAGCTCACGGGTTGAACGGCAGAATAACTATGGCTACACCTTC
TRBV5-1	NA	TRBJ1-2	NA	CASSLDTGSNYGYTF	TGCGCCAGCAGCTTGGATACGGGGTCTAACTATGGCTACACCTTC
TRBV25-1	few	TRBJ2-7	NA	CASTNSYEQYF	TGTGCCAGCACCAACTCCTACGAGCAGTACTTC
TRBV7-7	NA	TRBJ2-5	TRBD2	CASSPGGGIQETQYF	TGTGCTAGCAGCCCCGGGGGGGGAATCCAAGAGACCCAGTACTTC
TRBV2	few	TRBJ2-5	TRBD1	CASRPHRGSETQYF	TGTGCCAGCAGACCGCACAGGGGATCAGAGACCCAGTACTTC
TRBV27	NA	TRBJ2-3	TRBD2	CASSLRGGDTDTQYF	TGTGCCAGCAGTTTACGCGGGGGAGACACAGATACGCAGTATTTT
TRBV4-2	NA	TRBJ1-1	NA	CASSLGGMGTEAFF	TGTGCCAGCAGCCTAGGTGGAATGGGAACTGAAGCTTTCTTT
TRBV30	NA	TRBJ1-2	TRBD1	CAWDRGTYGYTF	TGTGCCTGGGACAGGGGGACGTATGGCTACACCTTC
TRBV7-3	NA	TRBJ2-2	NA	CASSSTLEGTGELFF	TGTGCCAGCAGTTCAACGTTGGAGGGCACCGGGGAGCTGTTTTTT
TRBV7-2	NA	TRBJ1-2	NA	CASSPGVGYYGYTF	TGTGCCAGCAGTCCGGGAGTGGGGTACTATGGCTACACCTTC